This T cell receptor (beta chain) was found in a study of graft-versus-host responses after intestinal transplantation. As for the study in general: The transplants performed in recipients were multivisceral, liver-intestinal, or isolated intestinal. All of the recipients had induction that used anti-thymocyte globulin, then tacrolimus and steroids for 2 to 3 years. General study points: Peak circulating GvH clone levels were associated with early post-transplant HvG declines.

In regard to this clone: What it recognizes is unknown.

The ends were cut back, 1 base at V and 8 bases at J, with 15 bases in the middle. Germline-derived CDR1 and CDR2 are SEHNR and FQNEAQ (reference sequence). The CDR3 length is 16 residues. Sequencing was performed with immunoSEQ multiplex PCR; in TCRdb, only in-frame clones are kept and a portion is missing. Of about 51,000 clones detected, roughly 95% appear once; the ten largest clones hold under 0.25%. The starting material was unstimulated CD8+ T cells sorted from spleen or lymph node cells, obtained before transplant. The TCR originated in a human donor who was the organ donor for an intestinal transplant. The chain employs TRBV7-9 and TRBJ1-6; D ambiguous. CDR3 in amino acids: CASSLEDAAKDSPLHF. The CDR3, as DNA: TGTGCCAGCAGCTTAGAGGATGCGGCGAAGGATTCACCCCTCCACTTT. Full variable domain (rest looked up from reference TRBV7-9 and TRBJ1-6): DTGVSQNPRHKITKRGQNVTFRCDPISEHNRLYWYRQTLGQGPEFLTYFQNEAQLEKSRLLSDRFSAERPKGSFSTLEIQRTEQGDSAMYLCASSLEDAAKDSPLHFGNGTRLTVT.